This T cell receptor (beta chain) stems from a study of T cell responses to AZD1222 COVID-19 vaccine. Assay: immunoSEQ multiplex PCR; the TCRdb copy retains only in-frame clones and omits some. The sample shows 85,000 to 120,000 clones, around 82% of them seen only once. Germline V gene data show CDR1 as SGHRS and CDR2 as YFSETQ. V shed 0 bases and J shed 0 bases, with 7 bases lying between them. This CDR3 region has 15 residues. The clonotype originates from an adult in good health. V gene TRBV5-1 combines with J gene TRBJ1-5, with TRBD1 as a possible D gene (6 bases). This sample comprised peripheral blood, obtained on day 0 of AZD1222 vaccination. For the CDR3, the DNA is TGCGCCAGCAGCTTGGGGGACACTAGCAATCAGCCCCAGCATTTT. Its translation is CASSLGDTSNQPQHF.